These 14 T cell receptor beta chains share one sample of origin, sequenced in a study of T cell clonotyping in hematopoietic cell transplantation. The method was immunoSEQ multiplex PCR; TCRdb's version includes in-frame clones alone and lacks a portion of them. The table shows roughly 18,000 clones, with more than 75% occurring only once. This sample's time point: recipient sample about 28 days before transplant, after cytoreduction. The sample here was peripheral blood mononuclear cells, taken before stem cell transplant. Receptor source: a man aged 50 or older with acute myeloid leukemia. Some clones in this sample may be carry-over from other donors' samples.

The J gene is TRBJ2-7, the V gene TRBV2, with D maybe TRBD1 (5 bases). This CDR3 region has 15 residues. The germline V gene has CDR1 SNHLY and CDR2 FYNNEI. V lost 5 bases, J lost 3 bases, and 17 bases lay in between. CDR3 in amino acids: CASSLIRANDYEQYF. DNA of the CDR3: TGTGCCAGCAGTTTAATCAGGGCGAATGACTACGAGCAGTACTTC.

A few counts support this clone. The chain employs TRBV11-2 and TRBJ1-6, with D unresolved. Trimming stripped 0 bases from V and 1 base from J, with 4 bases between. Germline values: CDR1 SGHAT, CDR2 FQNNGV. The CDR3 loop spans 15 amino acids. CDR3: CASSLETSYNSPLHF. The CDR3 DNA sequence: TGTGCCAGCAGCTTAGAGACTTCCTATAATTCACCCCTCCACTTT. Using reference TRBV11-2 and TRBJ1-6 for the parts outside the CDR3, the full variable domain is EAGVAQSPRYKIIEKRQSVAFWCNPISGHATLYWYQQILGQGPKLLIQFQNNGVVDDSQLPKDRFSAERLKGVDSTLKIQPAKLEDSAVYLCASSLETSYNSPLHFGNGTRLTVT.

This clone occurred once. The chain uses TRBV7-2 and TRBJ2-7; TRBD1 matches 9 bases. This CDR3 is built from 15 residues. Germline CDR1 and CDR2: SGHTA and FQGNSA. V shed 3 bases, J shed 0 bases, and the junction held 3 bases outside the gene matches. The chain's CDR3 is CASSLGTGSSYEQYF. CDR3 DNA: TGTGCCAGCAGCTTGGGGACAGGGAGCTCCTACGAGCAGTACTTC. The full variable domain, rest sourced from reference TRBV7-2 and TRBJ2-7, is GAGVSQSPSNKVTEKGKDVELRCDPISGHTALYWYRQSLGQGLEFLIYFQGNSAPDKSGLPSDRFSAERTGGSVSTLTIQRTQQEDSAVYLCASSLGTGSSYEQYFGPGTRLTVT.

J is TRBJ1-2 and V is TRBV19; D remains unclear. Germline CDR1 is LNHDA and CDR2 is SQIVND (reference sequence). The CDR3 spans 16 residues. V was trimmed by 3 bases and J by 6 bases, leaving 20 bases between them. The CDR3 DNA follows: TGTGCCAGTAGTATTTCCGCCGCCTTGGCTAGAAATGGCTACACCTTC. It specifies CASSISAALARNGYTF.

The genes are TRBV4-3 and TRBJ1-6, with D perhaps matching TRBD1 (6 bases). The germline V and J ends were trimmed by 0 bases and 5 bases, with 17 bases remaining between them. The CDR3 is 18 residues long. From germline, CDR1 is LGHNA and CDR2 YSLEER. The CDR3 bases are TGCGCCAGCAGCCAAGATATAGACGTGGGGGCCCATAATTCACCCCTCCACTTT. Protein sequence: CASSQDIDVGAHNSPLHF.

This chain connects TRBV7-9 to TRBJ1-1; no clear D gene. Looked up from germline, CDR1 is SEHNR and CDR2 is FQNEAQ (reference sequence). The CDR3 contains 13 residues. The V gene lost 5 bases and the J gene lost 0 bases, with 7 bases spanning the gap. CDR3 in DNA: TGTGCCAGCAGCCCGACAATGAACACTGAAGCTTTCTTT. Encoded protein: CASSPTMNTEAFF. The full variable domain, its missing parts supplied by reference TRBV7-9 and TRBJ1-1, is DTGVSQNPRHKITKRGQNVTFRCDPISEHNRLYWYRQTLGQGPEFLTYFQNEAQLEKSRLLSDRFSAERPKGSFSTLEIQRTEQGDSAMYLCASSPTMNTEAFFGQGTRLTVV.

The chain links TRBV7-6 to TRBJ2-5; tentatively, D is TRBD1 or TRBD2 (5 bases each). Trimming took off 5 bases at V and 1 base at J, with 20 bases between the two ends. This CDR3 comprises 17 residues. The germline V gene has CDR1 SGHVS and CDR2 FNYEAQ. Here the CDR3 DNA reads TGTGCCAGCAGCGCTGAATCAGGGAGATGGAGCCAAGAGACCCAGTACTTC. As protein: CASSAESGRWSQETQYF.

The rearrangement joins TRBV29-1 to TRBJ2-2, with D perhaps TRBD1 or TRBD2 (6 bases each). Germline V gene lookup returns CDR1 SQVTM and CDR2 ANQGSEA. The CDR3 contains 14 residues. Trimming shortened V by 4 bases and J by 2 bases, and 11 bases separated the two germline ends. Here the CDR3 DNA reads TGCAGCGTTGTAACGGGGGCCAACACCGGGGAGCTGTTTTTT. Protein product: CSVVTGANTGELFF.

The genes are TRBV7-6 and TRBJ1-1; D is ambiguous. Looked up from germline, CDR1 is SGHVS and CDR2 is FNYEAQ. V lost 2 bases and J 6 bases, leaving 10 bases between the germline ends. The CDR3 loop spans 13 amino acids. For the CDR3, the DNA is TGTGCCAGCAGCTTACACTCCAAAGCTGAAGCTTTCTTT. Translated: CASSLHSKAEAFF.

This sequence joins TRBV5-1 and TRBJ1-5; 9 bases line up with TRBD1. Germline lookup yields CDR1 SGHRS and CDR2 YFSETQ. The CDR3 runs to 16 residues. J gave up 4 bases and V 5 bases, and 10 bases lay outside the gene matches. In DNA form, the CDR3 reads TGCGCCAGCAGACCCGGGACAGGGCGTGGAAATCAGCCCCAGCATTTT. Amino acids: CASRPGTGRGNQPQHF.

Only a few counts were recorded for this clone. V is TRBV9 and J is TRBJ1-3, with unresolved D. V lost 2 bases and J lost 0, with 9 bases in between. This CDR3 contains 15 residues. CDR1 SGDLS and CDR2 YYNGEE come from the germline V gene. The CDR3 coding sequence is TGTGCCAGCAGCGTGGACGGTTCCTCTGGAAACACCATATATTTT. This encodes CASSVDGSSGNTIYF.

This clone was detected only a few times. The genes are TRBV27 and TRBJ2-7, with 8 bases that match TRBD1. The CDR3 runs to 19 residues. J gave up 2 bases and V 4 bases, and 19 bases lay outside the gene matches. Germline V gene lookup returns CDR1 MNHEY and CDR2 SMNVEV (reference sequence). CDR3 DNA: TGTGCCAGCAGTTCAGGGACAGGCCAGGGGGTAGTTAAGGCCTACGAGCAGTACTTC. Protein product: CASSSGTGQGVVKAYEQYF.

The chain carries TRBV19 and TRBJ1-4; TRBD1 matches at 7 bases. This CDR3 spans 16 amino acids. The J segment lost 3 bases and the V segment lost 9 bases, leaving 13 bases of the junction unmatched. From germline, CDR1 is LNHDA and CDR2 SQIVND (reference sequence). In nucleotides, the CDR3 is TGTGCCAGCTCGACAGGGTCCGGAAAAGCTAATGAAAAACTGTTTTTT. This codes for CASSTGSGKANEKLFF.

CDR3 sequence (DNA): TGTGCCAGCAGCCCCCTCCGGGTCACAGATACGCAGTATTTT. It yields the protein CASSPLRVTDTQYF. The chain carries TRBV5-6 and TRBJ2-3; D remains unclear. The germline V gene encodes CDR1 SGHDT and CDR2 YYEEEE. CDR3 length: 14 amino acids. V lost 4 bases and J 2 bases, leaving 11 bases between the germline ends.